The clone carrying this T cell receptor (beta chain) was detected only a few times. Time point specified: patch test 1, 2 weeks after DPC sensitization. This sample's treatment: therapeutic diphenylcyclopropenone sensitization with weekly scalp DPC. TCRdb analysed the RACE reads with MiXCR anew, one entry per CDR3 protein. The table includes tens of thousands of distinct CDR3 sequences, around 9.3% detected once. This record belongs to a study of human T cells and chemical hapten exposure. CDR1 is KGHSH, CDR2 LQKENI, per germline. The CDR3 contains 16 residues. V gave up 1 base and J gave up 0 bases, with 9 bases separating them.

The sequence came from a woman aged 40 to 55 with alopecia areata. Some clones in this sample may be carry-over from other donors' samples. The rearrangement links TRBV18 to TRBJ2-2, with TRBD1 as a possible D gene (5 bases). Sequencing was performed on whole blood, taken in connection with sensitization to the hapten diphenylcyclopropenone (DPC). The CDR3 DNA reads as TGTGCCAGCTCACCACTTCCAGGGCCGAACACCGGGGAGCTGTTTTTT. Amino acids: CASSPLPGPNTGELFF. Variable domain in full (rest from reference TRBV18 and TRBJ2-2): NAGVMQNPRHLVRRRGQEARLRCSPMKGHSHVYWYRQLPEEGLKFMVYLQKENIIDESGMPKERFSAEFPKEGPSILRIQQVVRGDSAAYFCASSPLPGPNTGELFFGEGSRLTVL.